The rows below give T cell receptor beta chains drawn from one sample of a study of vaccination effects on CD4 cells after COVID-19. No antigens are known for them. The data were produced by immunoSEQ multiplex PCR, yet TCRdb's version contains in-frame clones alone and is incomplete. Among 70,000 to 95,000 clones listed, around four fifths were seen once. This sample comprised CD4+ T cells from PBMCs cultured with HCoV-OC43 spike peptides, obtained after COVID-19 vaccination. The receptors stem from a human donor who received a COVID-19 vaccine. Each CDR3 is given with its conserved first and last residue. The order of the fields is D gene, clone size, J gene, V gene, CDR3 protein, CDR3 DNA. D genes are given only for firm matches. Clone size is given for some rows only: seen once, a few or many times, or a class if the clone is expanded.

>TRBD1|.|TRBJ1-1|TRBV27
CASTRTGQGTEAFF
TGTGCCAGCACCCGGACAGGGCAGGGTACTGAAGCTTTCTTT
>TRBD1|.|TRBJ1-4|TRBV9
CASSVAGQGFEKLFF
TGTGCCAGCAGCGTAGCTGGACAGGGGTTTGAAAAACTGTTTTTT
>.|.|TRBJ2-2|TRBV7-3
CASSPRPTGELFF
TGTGCCAGCAGCCCTCGGCCCACCGGGGAGCTGTTTTTT
>TRBD1|.|TRBJ2-6|TRBV27
CASSLRGGSSGANVLTF
TGTGCCAGCAGTTTACGAGGGGGCAGCTCTGGGGCCAACGTCCTGACTTTC
>TRBD1|.|TRBJ2-5|TRBV7-2
CASINDRGETQYF
TGTGCCAGCATCAATGACAGGGGGGAGACCCAGTACTTC
>TRBD1|.|TRBJ1-2|TRBV6-5
CASKTGVGGYGYTF
TGTGCCAGCAAGACAGGGGTAGGAGGCTATGGCTACACCTTC
>.|once|TRBJ1-1|TRBV9
CASSVEPRGEAFF
TGTGCCAGCAGCGTAGAACCCCGCGGTGAAGCTTTCTTT
>.|.|TRBJ2-2|TRBV3-1/TRBV3-2
CASRQGGDSGELFF
TGTGCCAGCAGACAGGGAGGGGATAGCGGGGAGCTGTTTTTT
>TRBD1|.|TRBJ2-1|TRBV5-5
CASSPRSGTDYNEQFF
TGTGCCAGCAGCCCCCGATCCGGGACAGATTACAATGAGCAGTTCTTC
>TRBD2|few|TRBJ2-2|TRBV15
CATSPLGGRGFTGELFF
TGTGCCACCAGTCCCCTGGGAGGGCGCGGGTTCACCGGGGAGCTGTTTTTT
>TRBD1|.|TRBJ1-2|TRBV28
CASSLRQGGSFNYTF
TGTGCCAGCAGTTTGCGACAGGGGGGTAGCTTCAACTACACCTTC
>.|.|TRBJ2-4|TRBV6-2/TRBV6-3
CASSPRRNGDIQYF
TGTGCCAGCAGCCCCCGAAGGAATGGAGACATTCAGTACTTC
>.|.|TRBJ1-6|TRBV19
CASSMVGNNSPLHF
TGTGCCAGTAGTATGGTTGGGAATAATTCACCCCTCCACTTT
>.|.|TRBJ2-1|TRBV5-1
CASSLESGYNEQFF
TGCGCCAGCAGCTTGGAATCAGGCTACAATGAGCAGTTCTTC
>TRBD1|.|TRBJ2-1|TRBV11-3
CASSLATGDNEQFF
TGTGCCAGCAGCCTCGCGACAGGGGACAATGAGCAGTTCTTC
>.|once|TRBJ1-1|TRBV5-1
CASSWNTEVAEAFF
TGCGCCAGCAGCTGGAATACAGAGGTCGCTGAAGCTTTCTTT
>TRBD1|.|TRBJ2-2|TRBV23-1
CASGRRDRGKTGELFF
TGCGCCAGCGGGAGGAGGGACAGGGGTAAGACCGGGGAGCTGTTTTTT
>.|few|TRBJ2-3|TRBV7-6
CASSSWGTYTDTQYF
TGTGCCAGCAGCTCGTGGGGGACGTACACAGATACGCAGTATTTT
>.|.|TRBJ1-4|TRBV18
CASSPPSRNEKLFF
TGTGCCAGCTCACCACCGTCTAGAAATGAAAAACTGTTTTTT
>.|.|TRBJ1-4|TRBV9
CASSVGAASNEKLFF
TGTGCCAGCAGCGTAGGAGCAGCTAGTAATGAAAAACTGTTTTTT
>TRBD1|.|TRBJ2-3|TRBV30
CAWSVGQGTDTQYF
TGTGCCTGGAGTGTAGGACAGGGGACAGATACGCAGTATTTT
>.|.|TRBJ1-1|TRBV20-1
CSASWAGNTEAFF
TGCAGTGCTAGTTGGGCAGGGAACACTGAAGCTTTCTTT
>TRBD1|once|TRBJ1-6|TRBV27
CASSYRGNSPLHF
TGTGCCAGCAGTTACAGGGGTAATTCACCCCTCCACTTT
>TRBD2|.|TRBJ2-5|TRBV3-1/TRBV3-2
CASSQRALLAAQETQYF
TGTGCCAGCAGCCAGAGGGCCTTACTAGCGGCCCAAGAGACCCAGTACTTC
>.|once|TRBJ1-5|TRBV10-2
CASSEPNQPQHF
TGCGCCAGCAGTGAACCTAATCAGCCCCAGCATTTT
>.|.|TRBJ1-2|TRBV3-1/TRBV3-2
CASSLRWGYGYTF
TGTGCCAGCAGCCTTAGATGGGGATATGGCTACACCTTC
>.|.|TRBJ2-5|TRBV5-1
CASSLAPQTQETQYF
TGCGCCAGCAGCTTGGCCCCACAGACCCAAGAGACCCAGTACTTC